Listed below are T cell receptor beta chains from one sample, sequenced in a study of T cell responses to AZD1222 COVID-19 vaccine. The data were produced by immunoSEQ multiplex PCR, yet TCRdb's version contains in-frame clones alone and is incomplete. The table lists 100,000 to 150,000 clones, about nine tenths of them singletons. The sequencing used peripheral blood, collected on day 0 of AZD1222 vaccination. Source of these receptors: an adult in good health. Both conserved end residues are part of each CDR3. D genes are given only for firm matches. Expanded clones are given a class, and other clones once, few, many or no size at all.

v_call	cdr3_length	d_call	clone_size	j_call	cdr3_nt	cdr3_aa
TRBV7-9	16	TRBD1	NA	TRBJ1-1	TGTGCCAGCAGCACCACAGGGGGCTTAGGGAACACTGAAGCTTTCTTT	CASSTTGGLGNTEAFF
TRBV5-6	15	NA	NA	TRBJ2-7	TGTGCCAGCAGCTACGCGGGACAGCGCTCCTACGAGCAGTACTTC	CASSYAGQRSYEQYF
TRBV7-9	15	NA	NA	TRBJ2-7	TGTGCCAGCAGCTTAGCACACGGATCGTCCTACGAGCAGTACTTC	CASSLAHGSSYEQYF
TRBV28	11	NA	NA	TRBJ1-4	TGTGCCAGCAGTTTAAATGAAAAACTGTTTTTT	CASSLNEKLFF
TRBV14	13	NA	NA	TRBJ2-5	TGTGCCAGCAGCCGGGGGCTGCAGGAGACCCAGTACTTC	CASSRGLQETQYF
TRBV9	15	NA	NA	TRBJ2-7	TGTGCCAGCAGCGTAGAGGCAGGAAATTCCTACGAGCAGTACTTC	CASSVEAGNSYEQYF
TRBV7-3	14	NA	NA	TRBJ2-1	TGTGCCAGCAGCGCCGCGGGGCCCTACAATGAGCAGTTCTTC	CASSAAGPYNEQFF
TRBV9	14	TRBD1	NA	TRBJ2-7	TGTGCCAGCAGCGCTGGACAGGGTCCCTACGAGCAGTACTTC	CASSAGQGPYEQYF
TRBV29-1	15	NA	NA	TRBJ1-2	TGCAGCGTTGAAGATGGCCCAACGGCCAACTATGGCTACACCTTC	CSVEDGPTANYGYTF
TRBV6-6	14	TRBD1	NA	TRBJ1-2	TGTGCCAGCCTCACAGGGGCGCAGGGTTCTGGCTACACCTTC	CASLTGAQGSGYTF
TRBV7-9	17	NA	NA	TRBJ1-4	TGTGCCAGCAGCTTAGCGACCACGGGTGGGGGCTTGGAAAAACTGTTTTTT	CASSLATTGGGLEKLFF
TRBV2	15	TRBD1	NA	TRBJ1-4	TGTGCCAGCAGTGAACCGGACAGGGTCAGAGAAAAACTGTTTTTT	CASSEPDRVREKLFF
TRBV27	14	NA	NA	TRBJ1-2	TGTGCCAGCAGTTTGACAACAGGGTTCTATGGCTACACCTTC	CASSLTTGFYGYTF
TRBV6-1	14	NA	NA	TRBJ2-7	TGTGCCAGCAGTGAGATATCTTTATCCTACGAGCAGTACTTC	CASSEISLSYEQYF
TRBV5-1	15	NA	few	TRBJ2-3	TGCGCCAGCAGCTTGGCAAGTTTCCGCACAGATACGCAGTATTTT	CASSLASFRTDTQYF
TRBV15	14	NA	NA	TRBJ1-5	TGTGCCACCAGCAGAGTGTCGTTCACGGAGCCCCAGCATTTT	CATSRVSFTEPQHF
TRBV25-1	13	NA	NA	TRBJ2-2	TGTGCCAGCAGTGGGCAGGACACCGGGGAGCTGTTTTTT	CASSGQDTGELFF
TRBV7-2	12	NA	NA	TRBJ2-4	TGTGCCAGCAGCTCCAATGCAAACATTCAGTACTTC	CASSSNANIQYF
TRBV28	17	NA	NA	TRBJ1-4	TGTGCCAGCCTACCTAACCCTTCTTCCCCCGGGCGAGAAAAACTGTTTTTT	CASLPNPSSPGREKLFF
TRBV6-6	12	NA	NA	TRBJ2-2	TGTGCCAGCAGTCGAATCACCGGGGAGCTGTTTTTT	CASSRITGELFF
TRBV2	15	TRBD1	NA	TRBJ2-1	TGTGCCAGCACGAAGGACAGGGGGGCACAATATGAGCAGTTCTTC	CASTKDRGAQYEQFF
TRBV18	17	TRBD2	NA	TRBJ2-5	TGTGCCAGCTCACTCTCGTCCGCGGGGACTATCCAAGAGACCCAGTACTTC	CASSLSSAGTIQETQYF
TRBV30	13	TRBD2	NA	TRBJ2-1	TGTGCCTGGAGTGGGGTAGCGGGGGATGAGCAGTTCTTC	CAWSGVAGDEQFF
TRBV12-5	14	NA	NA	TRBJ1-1	TGTGCTAGTGGTTCCTGGTCGACGGGGACTGAAGCTTTCTTT	CASGSWSTGTEAFF
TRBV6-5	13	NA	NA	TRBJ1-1	TGTGCCAGCAGTCAGCCGGAGAACACTGAAGCTTTCTTT	CASSQPENTEAFF
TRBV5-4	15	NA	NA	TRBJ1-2	TGTGCCAGCAGCTTGCCCCCCGGGAGCAACTATGGCTACACCTTC	CASSLPPGSNYGYTF
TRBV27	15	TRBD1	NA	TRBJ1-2	TGTGCCAGCAGGCCGGACAGGAGGGGAGGATATGGCTACACCTTC	CASRPDRRGGYGYTF
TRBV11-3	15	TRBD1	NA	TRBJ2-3	TGTGCCAGCAGCTTACGGACAGGAGGTTCCGATACGCAGTATTTT	CASSLRTGGSDTQYF
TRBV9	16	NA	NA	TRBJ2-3	TGTGCCAGCAGCGTAGAGGGGGGGCCCCCCACAGATACGCAGTATTTT	CASSVEGGPPTDTQYF
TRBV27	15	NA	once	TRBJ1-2	TGTGCCAGCAGTTTATATACAGGGCGTTCCTATGGCTACACCTTC	CASSLYTGRSYGYTF
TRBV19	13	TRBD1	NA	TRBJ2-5	TGTGCCAGTACCCCCCCAGGGGGCAAGACCCAGTACTTC	CASTPPGGKTQYF
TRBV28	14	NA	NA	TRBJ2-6	TGTGCCTCTCAACTGAGCCCTGGGGCCAACGTCCTGACTTTC	CASQLSPGANVLTF
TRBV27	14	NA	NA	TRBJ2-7	TGTGCCAGCCAAGGCCCGGGGCAAACCTACGAGCAGTACTTC	CASQGPGQTYEQYF
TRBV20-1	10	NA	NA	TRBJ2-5	TGCAGTGCCCCCCCTGAGACCCAGTACTTC	CSAPPETQYF
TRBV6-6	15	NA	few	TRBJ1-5	TGTGCCAGCAGTCCCGCGGCAGGCGGGGGACAGCCCCAGCATTTT	CASSPAAGGGQPQHF
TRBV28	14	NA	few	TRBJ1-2	TGTGCCAGCTCCAGTTCGGGGGTAGCCTATGGCTACACCTTC	CASSSSGVAYGYTF
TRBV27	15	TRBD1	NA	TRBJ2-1	TGTGCCAGCAGCTTCAGGGGGAGCTCCTACAATGAGCAGTTCTTC	CASSFRGSSYNEQFF
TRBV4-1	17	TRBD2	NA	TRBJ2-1	TGCGCCAGCAGCCAAGTCCCACTAGCGGGAGAACGGGATGAGCAGTTCTTC	CASSQVPLAGERDEQFF
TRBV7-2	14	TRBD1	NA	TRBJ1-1	TGTGCCAGCAGCTTAGCTAGACAGGGCAGTGAAGCTTTCTTT	CASSLARQGSEAFF
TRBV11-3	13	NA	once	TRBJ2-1	TGTGCCAGCAGAGCAAGGGGTTCAAATGAGCAGTTCTTC	CASRARGSNEQFF
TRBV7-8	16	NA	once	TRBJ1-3	TGTGCCAGCAGCGATCGGGGGGCCCCAGCCCCAAACACCATATATTTT	CASSDRGAPAPNTIYF
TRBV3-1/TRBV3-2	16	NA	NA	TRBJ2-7	TGTGCCAGCAGCCAGGGGCAGGTGGGGATCTCCTACGAGCAGTACTTC	CASSQGQVGISYEQYF
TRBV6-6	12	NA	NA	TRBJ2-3	TGTGCCAGCAGGCGGAGCACAGATACGCAGTATTTT	CASRRSTDTQYF
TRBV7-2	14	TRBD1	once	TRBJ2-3	TGTGCCAGCAGCTTAGGGGGACAGGCGGATACGCAGTATTTT	CASSLGGQADTQYF
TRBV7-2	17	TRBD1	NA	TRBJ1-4	TGTGCCAGCAGCCAGAGGAGCGGGACAGGGGGAAATGAAAAACTGTTTTTT	CASSQRSGTGGNEKLFF
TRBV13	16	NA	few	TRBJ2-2	TGTGCCAGCAGCTTACTTCGTAGCGACTACACCGGGGAGCTGTTTTTT	CASSLLRSDYTGELFF
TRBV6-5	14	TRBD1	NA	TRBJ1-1	TGTGCCAGCAGACCCGGGACAGTGAACACTGAAGCTTTCTTT	CASRPGTVNTEAFF
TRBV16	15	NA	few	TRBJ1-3	TGTGCCAGCAGCCAATCTGCGCAGACTGGAAACACCATATATTTT	CASSQSAQTGNTIYF
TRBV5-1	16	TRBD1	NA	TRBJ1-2	TGCGCCAGCAGCTTGGGGATGACGGGACAGAACTATGGCTACACCTTC	CASSLGMTGQNYGYTF
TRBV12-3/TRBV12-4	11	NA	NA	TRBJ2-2	TGTACCAGCAGTTCTACCGGGGAGCTGTTTTTT	CTSSSTGELFF
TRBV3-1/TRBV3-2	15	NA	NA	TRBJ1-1	TGTGCCAGCAGCCACGGTACCCAGGGGAGCACTGAAGCTTTCTTT	CASSHGTQGSTEAFF